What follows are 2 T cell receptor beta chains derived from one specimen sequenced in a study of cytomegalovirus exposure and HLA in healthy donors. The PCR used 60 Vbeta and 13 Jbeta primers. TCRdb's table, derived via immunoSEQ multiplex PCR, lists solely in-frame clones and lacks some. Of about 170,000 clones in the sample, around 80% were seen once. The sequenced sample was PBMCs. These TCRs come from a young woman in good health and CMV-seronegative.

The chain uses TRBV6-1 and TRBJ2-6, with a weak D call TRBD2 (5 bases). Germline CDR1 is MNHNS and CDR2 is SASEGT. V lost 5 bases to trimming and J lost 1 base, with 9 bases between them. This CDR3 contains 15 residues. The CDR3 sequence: CASSSGESGANVLTF. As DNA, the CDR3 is TGTGCCAGCAGTTCCGGGGAATCTGGGGCCAACGTCCTGACTTTC.

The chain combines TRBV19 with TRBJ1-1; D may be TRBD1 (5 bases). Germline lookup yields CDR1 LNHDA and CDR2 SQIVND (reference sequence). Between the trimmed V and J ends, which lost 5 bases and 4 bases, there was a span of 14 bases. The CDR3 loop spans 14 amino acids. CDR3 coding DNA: TGTGCCAGTAGTTTCGGAGGAGGGGTCACTGAAGCTTTCTTT. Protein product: CASSFGGGVTEAFF. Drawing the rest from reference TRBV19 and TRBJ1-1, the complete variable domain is DGGITQSPKYLFRKEGQNVTLSCEQNLNHDAMYWYRQDPGQGLRLIYYSQIVNDFQKGDIAEGYSVSREKKESFPLTVTSAQKNPTAFYLCASSFGGGVTEAFFGQGTRLTVV.